Listed below are T cell receptor beta chains from one sample, sequenced in a study of Ad26.COV2.S vaccination and SARS-CoV-2 variants. Assay used: immunoSEQ multiplex PCR; TCRdb lists only in-frame clones, some missing. The top ten clones hold 3% to 4% of a sample with around 370,000 clones, about 91% of them seen once. The source material was peripheral blood, sampled after recovery from COVID-19. The receptors originated from a human donor who had recovered from COVID-19. Both conserved end residues are part of each CDR3. A D gene is named only where the DNA matches it firmly. Not every row has a clone size; where given, it reads once, few, many or a size class.

clone size	D gene	J gene	V gene	CDR3 protein	CDR3 DNA
-	-	TRBJ2-7	TRBV11-2	CAIQPTEQYF	TGTGCCATCCAGCCCACCGAGCAGTACTTC
-	-	TRBJ2-2	TRBV11-2	CASSLEPKIGELFF	TGTGCCAGCAGCTTAGAACCCAAAATAGGGGAGCTGTTTTTT
-	-	TRBJ1-1	TRBV6-5	CASRTEGWNTEAFF	TGTGCCAGCCGAACCGAAGGGTGGAACACTGAAGCTTTCTTT
-	-	TRBJ2-3	TRBV7-2	CASSPSRNTQYF	TGTGCCAGCAGCCCAAGTCGGAATACGCAGTATTTT
-	-	TRBJ1-2	TRBV15	CATSRWGGYGYTF	TGTGCCACCAGCAGATGGGGGGGTTATGGCTACACCTTC
-	-	TRBJ1-3	TRBV3-1/TRBV3-2	CASSLRGSGNTIYF	TGTGCCAGCAGCCTCCGGGGGTCTGGAAACACCATATATTTT
-	-	TRBJ2-1	TRBV4-3	CASSQDLRQGGSNEQFF	TGCGCCAGCAGCCAAGATCTGCGCCAGGGAGGATCCAATGAGCAGTTCTTC
-	TRBD1	TRBJ1-1	TRBV6-5	CASKISGGATEAFF	TGTGCCAGCAAGATATCAGGGGGCGCCACTGAAGCTTTCTTT
-	-	TRBJ2-1	TRBV11-2	CASSLDRVSYNEQFF	TGTGCCAGCAGCTTAGACAGGGTCTCCTACAATGAGCAGTTCTTC
-	-	TRBJ2-7	TRBV18	CASSPATPEPVYEQYF	TGTGCCAGCTCACCCGCGACCCCCGAACCAGTTTACGAGCAGTACTTC
-	TRBD1	TRBJ1-2	TRBV5-1	CASAQGAEGYTF	TGCGCCAGCGCTCAGGGGGCAGAAGGCTACACCTTC
-	TRBD1	TRBJ2-5	TRBV5-8	CASSLDRGRETQYF	TGTGCCAGCAGCTTGGACAGGGGTAGAGAGACCCAGTACTTC
-	TRBD2	TRBJ2-5	TRBV4-3	CASSQGALAGGPVQETQYF	TGCGCCAGCAGCCAAGGGGCTCTAGCGGGGGGACCAGTCCAAGAGACCCAGTACTTC
-	-	TRBJ1-1	TRBV11-2	CASSAWGGLNTEAFF	TGTGCCAGCAGCGCCTGGGGGGGACTGAACACTGAAGCTTTCTTT
-	-	TRBJ2-7	TRBV9	CASGGQTGEQYF	TGTGCCAGCGGTGGACAGACGGGCGAGCAGTACTTC
-	-	TRBJ2-7	TRBV6-1	CASSDMGGSKNF	TGTGCCAGCAGTGATATGGGGGGCTCCAAAAACTTC
-	-	TRBJ1-2	TRBV7-9	CASSSPPGFDGYTF	TGTGCCAGCAGCTCACCCCCGGGGTTCGATGGCTACACCTTC
once	TRBD2	TRBJ2-1	TRBV7-2	CASSLSSGGVINEQFF	TGTGCCAGCAGCTTATCTAGCGGGGGGGTAATCAATGAGCAGTTCTTC
once	TRBD1	TRBJ2-7	TRBV13	CASSPMTGNEQYF	TGTGCCAGCAGCCCAATGACAGGGAACGAGCAGTACTTC
-	-	TRBJ1-1	TRBV4-1	CASSQEGGAAEAFF	TGCGCCAGCAGCCAAGAGGGGGGGGCGGCTGAAGCTTTCTTT
-	TRBD1	TRBJ1-2	TRBV24-1	CATSDATGSFYGYTF	TGTGCCACCAGTGATGCGACAGGGTCTTTCTATGGCTACACCTTC
-	TRBD1	TRBJ2-7	TRBV6-2/TRBV6-3	CASSLRGQADFDYEQYF	TGTGCCAGCAGCCTCCGGGGACAGGCCGACTTCGACTACGAGCAGTACTTC
-	-	TRBJ1-4	TRBV7-3	CASSLTGDLGEKLFF	TGTGCCAGCAGCTTAACAGGGGATTTGGGTGAAAAACTGTTTTTT
-	-	TRBJ2-4	TRBV5-4	CASSLKGAGLAKNIQYF	TGTGCCAGCAGCTTAAAGGGTGCGGGTTTGGCCAAAAACATTCAGTACTTC
-	-	TRBJ2-3	TRBV5-1	CASSLPAWPTDTQYF	TGCGCCAGCAGCTTGCCAGCGTGGCCCACAGATACGCAGTATTTT